The 26 T cell receptor beta chains in this list originate from one sample, sequenced in a study of blood T cell repertoires in COVID-19. The assay was immunoSEQ multiplex PCR, and TCRdb's table has in-frame clones only and misses some. This sample carries some 120,000 clones, over 85% of them seen once, and the ten largest clones take 4% to 5%. Sequencing input: peripheral blood. The receptors were sampled from a man between 60 and 75 years old with COVID-19, enrolled during active disease.

V gene TRBV10-3 combines with J gene TRBJ1-1, with D hard to call. This CDR3 region has 13 residues. The V end was cut by 2 bases, the J end by 3 bases, with 7 bases between. The germline V gene encodes CDR1 ENHRY and CDR2 SYGVKD. CDR3 sequence: CAISELGDTEAFF. In DNA form, the CDR3 reads TGTGCCATCAGTGAGCTCGGGGACACTGAAGCTTTCTTT.

This chain joins TRBV19 and TRBJ2-5, with 7 bases aligning to TRBD1. Looked up from germline, CDR1 is LNHDA and CDR2 is SQIVND (reference sequence). This CDR3 has 13 residues. V was clipped by 5 bases and J by 1 base; unmatched bases: 1. The CDR3 DNA follows: TGTGCCAGTAGTGCAGGGGGCCAAGAGACCCAGTACTTC. It codes for CASSAGGQETQYF.

The V call is TRBV29-1, the J call TRBJ2-7; 13 bases align to TRBD2. CDR1 is SQVTM, CDR2 ANQGSEA, per germline. CDR3 size: 16 residues. Unmatched junction bases numbered 12, after V lost 6 bases and J lost 4 bases. The CDR3 loop is CSVLGTSGTSGYEQYF. The DNA of the CDR3 is TGCAGCGTCCTCGGGACTAGCGGGACCTCCGGATACGAGCAGTACTTC.

This sequence joins TRBV19 and TRBJ1-1, with TRBD1 matching 12 bases. V lost 5 bases and J lost 2; bases outside the gene matches: 9. Germline V CDR1 and CDR2: LNHDA, SQIVND (reference sequence). The CDR3 has 17 amino acids. This chain's CDR3 is CASSPPGQGAINTEAFF. CDR3 sequence (DNA): TGTGCCAGTAGTCCCCCGGGACAGGGGGCAATCAACACTGAAGCTTTCTTT. Complete variable domain (other parts from reference TRBV19 and TRBJ1-1): DGGITQSPKYLFRKEGQNVTLSCEQNLNHDAMYWYRQDPGQGLRLIYYSQIVNDFQKGDIAEGYSVSREKKESFPLTVTSAQKNPTAFYLCASSPPGQGAINTEAFFGQGTRLTVV.

This chain joins TRBV20-1 and TRBJ2-1, with 9 positions matching TRBD2. There are 16 residues in the CDR3. Germline V gene data show CDR1 as DFQATT and CDR2 as SNEGSKA (reference sequence). J was trimmed by 4 bases and V by 3 bases; bases with no gene match: 10. The CDR3: CSASRGASGTYNEQFF. CDR3 coding DNA: TGCAGTGCTAGTCGAGGGGCTAGCGGGACTTACAATGAGCAGTTCTTC.

The chain has TRBV6-5 and TRBJ2-7, with 7 nucleotides matching TRBD1. The CDR3 spans 14 residues. Germline CDR1 is MNHEY and CDR2 is SVGAGI. V was clipped by 5 bases and J by 4 bases; unmatched bases: 8. CDR3 bases: TGTGCCAGCAGTCCCTTAGACAGGGTATACGAGCAGTACTTC. Protein sequence: CASSPLDRVYEQYF.

This chain links TRBV7-9 with TRBJ2-1, with TRBD2 matching 10 bases. The V gene's germline CDR1 is SEHNR and CDR2 FQNEAQ (reference sequence). There are 15 residues in the CDR3. V trimming: 5 bases; J trimming: 3 bases; junction bases outside the gene matches: 4. In nucleotides, the CDR3 is TGTGCCAGCAGCGTTTTAGCGGGAGGCTACAATGAGCAGTTCTTC. This sequence encodes CASSVLAGGYNEQFF.

The CDR3 DNA sequence: TGTGCCTGGAGTGCGGACAGAGCCTACGAGCAGTACTTC. Its translation: CAWSADRAYEQYF. The V and J genes are TRBV30 and TRBJ2-7, with D maybe TRBD1 (6 bases). Germline CDR1 is GTSNPN and CDR2 is SVGIG (reference sequence). Trimming left V 1 base short and J 2 bases short, with 9 bases between. The CDR3 has 13 amino acids.

This chain joins TRBV28 and TRBJ1-5, with TRBD1 matching 8 bases. V gave up 6 bases and J gave up 5 bases; unmatched junction bases: 9. The CDR3 contains 15 residues. Germline V CDR1 and CDR2: MDHEN, SYDVKM. CDR3 DNA: TGTGCCAGCAGCACCGGACAGGGCCAACATCAGCCCCAGCATTTT. It yields the protein CASSTGQGQHQPQHF.

The chain employs TRBV6-1 and TRBJ1-3; D may be TRBD1 (5 bases). The germline gives CDR1 MNHNS, CDR2 SASEGT. The CDR3 runs 17 residues. The V end was cut by 0 bases, the J end by 2 bases, with 14 bases between. The CDR3 DNA sequence: TGTGCCAGCAGTGAAGCGGGGACTTACAGAGCTGGAAACACCATATATTTT. This gives the protein CASSEAGTYRAGNTIYF.

The V and J genes are TRBV2 and TRBJ2-7; TRBD1 might be the D (5 bases). Between the trimmed V and J ends, which lost 2 bases and 5 bases, there was a span of 13 bases. This CDR3 is 14 amino acids long. Germline CDR1 and CDR2: SNHLY and FYNNEI. The CDR3 spells CASSELRADHEQYF. As DNA, the CDR3 is TGTGCCAGCAGTGAACTCAGGGCTGACCACGAGCAGTACTTC. The full variable domain, in which reference TRBV2 and TRBJ2-7 provide the parts outside the CDR3, is EPEVTQTPSHQVTQMGQEVILRCVPISNHLYFYWYRQILGQKVEFLVSFYNNEISEKSEIFDDQFSVERPDGSNFTLKIRSTKLEDSAMYFCASSELRADHEQYFGPGTRLTVT.

The chain uses TRBV2 and TRBJ1-2; D unresolved. The germline CDR1 and CDR2 sequences are SNHLY and FYNNEI. This CDR3 has 12 residues. Deletions cut 4 bases from V and 4 bases from J, with 7 bases between. The CDR3 here is CASSGEGYGYTF. CDR3 nucleotides: TGTGCCAGCAGTGGAGAGGGCTATGGCTACACCTTC. The full variable domain, completed using reference TRBV2 and TRBJ1-2, is EPEVTQTPSHQVTQMGQEVILRCVPISNHLYFYWYRQILGQKVEFLVSFYNNEISEKSEIFDDQFSVERPDGSNFTLKIRSTKLEDSAMYFCASSGEGYGYTFGSGTRLTVV.

This chain connects TRBV7-3 to TRBJ2-3, with TRBD2 as a possible D gene (6 bases). The CDR3 loop spans 16 amino acids. The germline V gene has CDR1 SGHTA and CDR2 FQGTGA. V lost 3 bases and J 0 bases, leaving 13 bases between the germline ends. CDR3 protein: CASSLGRETSTDTQYF. As DNA, the CDR3 is TGTGCCAGCAGCTTGGGCCGGGAGACCAGCACAGATACGCAGTATTTT.

Comments on this clone: Other DNA sequences of this sample code for an identical CDR3. The chain couples TRBV6-6 to TRBJ2-6; unclear D gene. This CDR3 spans 15 amino acids. Trimming shortened V by 5 bases and J by 0 bases, and 8 bases separated the two germline ends. Germline V gene lookup returns CDR1 MNHNY and CDR2 SVGAGI (reference sequence). In DNA form, the CDR3 reads TGTGCCAGCAGTCCTTCGGGCTCTGGGGCCAACGTCCTGACTTTC. It codes for CASSPSGSGANVLTF.

The chain carries TRBV7-2 and TRBJ1-5, with TRBD1 matching over 7 bases. The CDR3 extends over 15 amino acids. The V segment lost 2 bases and the J segment 4 bases; nucleotides outside the gene matches: 5. Germline lookup yields CDR1 SGHTA and CDR2 FQGNSA. The CDR3 nucleotides read TGTGCCAGCAGCTTATGGGACAGACTGAATCAGCCCCAGCATTTT. This translates into CASSLWDRLNQPQHF.

V usage is TRBV18 and J usage is TRBJ1-5; D is uncertain. Germline V gene lookup returns CDR1 KGHSH and CDR2 LQKENI. Trimming removed 3 bases from V and 8 bases from J, with 14 bases in between. CDR3 length: 14 amino acids. The CDR3 protein is CASSPSDSFKPQHF. As DNA, the CDR3 is TGTGCCAGCTCACCCTCGGACTCGTTTAAGCCCCAGCATTTT.

This chain connects TRBV9 to TRBJ2-5; tentatively, D is TRBD2 (6 bases). The V gene's germline CDR1 is SGDLS and CDR2 YYNGEE. The V end was cut by 0 bases, the J end by 3 bases, with 9 bases between. The CDR3 loop spans 14 amino acids. CDR3 bases: TGTGCCAGCAGCGTAGGATGGGAGGAAGAGACCCAGTACTTC. Its translation: CASSVGWEEETQYF.

Here the CDR3 DNA reads TGTGCCAGCAGCCCAGACAGGGATAATGAAAAACTGTTTTTT. Its translation is CASSPDRDNEKLFF. The gene calls are TRBV7-8 and TRBJ1-4; TRBD1 matches at 7 bases. After removal of 5 bases from V and 4 bases from J, the junction contained 4 bases not matched to a gene. CDR1 and CDR2 from the germline V gene are SGHVS and FQNEAQ. This CDR3 is built from 14 residues.

The chain combines TRBV5-1 with TRBJ2-2, with 8 bases aligning to TRBD1. The germline V gene encodes CDR1 SGHRS and CDR2 YFSETQ. The trim removed 0 bases at V and 4 bases at J, leaving 2 bases unmatched. This CDR3 comprises 15 residues. The CDR3 loop reads CASSLGTGSTGELFF. Here the CDR3 DNA reads TGCGCCAGCAGCTTGGGGACAGGGAGCACCGGGGAGCTGTTTTTT.

The chain carries TRBV4-2 and TRBJ2-5; D is unclear. Trimming cost V 0 bases and J 3 bases, with 11 bases left between them. The CDR3 sequence is 15 residues long. CDR1 LGHNA and CDR2 YNFKEQ come from the germline V gene. The CDR3 sequence is CASSQEMRRKETQYF. The CDR3 bases are TGTGCCAGCAGCCAAGAGATGCGCAGGAAAGAGACCCAGTACTTC.

This chain uses TRBV12-5 with TRBJ1-3; D not certain. This CDR3 region has 13 residues. Trimming took 5 bases from V and 8 from J, leaving 13 bases between them. CDR1 is LGHNT, CDR2 FRNRAP, per germline. CDR3 nucleotide sequence: TGTGCTAGTGGTCAAGGGAGCTCGGACACCATATATTTT. Translating gives CASGQGSSDTIYF. Combining the CDR3 with reference TRBV12-5 and TRBJ1-3 gives the whole variable domain DARVTQTPRHKVTEMGQEVTMRCQPILGHNTVFWYRQTMMQGLELLAYFRNRAPLDDSGMPKDRFSAEMPDATLATLKIQPSEPRDSAVYFCASGQGSSDTIYFGEGSWLTVV.

This sequence joins TRBV29-1 and TRBJ1-5; 9 bases agree with TRBD1. Germline values: CDR1 SQVTM, CDR2 ANQGSEA. The trim removed 4 bases at V and 5 bases at J, leaving 0 bases unmatched. The CDR3 length is 12 residues. The CDR3: CSVGTGDQPQHF. The CDR3 region has the DNA TGCAGCGTTGGGACAGGGGATCAGCCCCAGCATTTT. Together with reference TRBV29-1 and TRBJ1-5, the CDR3 gives the full variable domain: SAVISQKPSRDICQRGTSLTIQCQVDSQVTMMFWYRQQPGQSLTLIATANQGSEATYESGFVIDKFPISRPNLTFSTLTVSNMSPEDSSIYLCSVGTGDQPQHFGDGTRLSIL.

V gene TRBV19 combines with J gene TRBJ2-1; D might be TRBD2 (5 bases). Trimming pared 7 bases from V and 9 bases from J, leaving 19 bases between. The CDR3 extends over 14 amino acids. Germline V gene sequence: CDR1 LNHDA, CDR2 SQIVND (reference sequence). The CDR3 region has the DNA TGTGCCAGTACTGCCCCGGGATCACTTTCTGAGCAGTTCTTC. Translated, it gives CASTAPGSLSEQFF.

CDR3: CASSSDTETIYGYTF. CDR3 nucleotides: TGTGCCAGCTCATCGGACACAGAAACCATATATGGCTACACCTTC. The gene calls are TRBV18 and TRBJ1-2; D perhaps matches TRBD1 (5 bases). CDR3 length: 15 residues. In germline, CDR1 is KGHSH, CDR2 LQKENI. Deletions cut 5 bases from V and 5 bases from J, with 18 bases between.

The chain is built from TRBV6-2 or TRBV6-3 and TRBJ2-3, with 13 bases matching TRBD2. Per germline, CDR1 MNHEY and CDR2 SVGEGT. The CDR3 loop spans 16 amino acids. V dropped 3 bases and J dropped 4; count of bases not matched to a gene: 4. CDR3 DNA: TGTGCCAGCAGTTATCCGGGACTAGCGGGGTCAGATACGCAGTATTTT. It yields the protein CASSYPGLAGSDTQYF.

The chain recombines TRBV19 with TRBJ1-3, with D perhaps matching TRBD1 (5 bases). Germline V gene data show CDR1 as LNHDA and CDR2 as SQIVND (reference sequence). The CDR3 totals 16 residues. Trimming cost V 5 bases and J 0 bases, with 14 bases left between them. This CDR3 is CASSFRQSGSGNTIYF. DNA of the CDR3: TGTGCCAGTAGTTTCCGACAGTCTGGCTCTGGAAACACCATATATTTT.